One sample yielded the 23 T cell receptor beta chains listed below, sequenced in a study of cytomegalovirus exposure and HLA in healthy donors. Measured with immunoSEQ multiplex PCR; TCRdb has only the in-frame clones, and not every one. The sample lists 90,000 or so clones, around 85% occurring once. The sample was PBMCs. These TCRs come from a man aged 18 to 30 in good health and CMV-seropositive.

This chain links TRBV4-2 with TRBJ2-3; 10 nucleotides agree with TRBD2. The CDR3 sequence is 18 residues long. V lost 0 bases and J lost 0; bases outside the gene matches: 6. Germline-derived CDR1 and CDR2 are LGHNA and YNFKEQ. The CDR3 DNA reads TGTGCCAGCAGCCAAGATCGGACTAGCGGAAAAAGCACAGATACGCAGTATTTT. It encodes CASSQDRTSGKSTDTQYF.

The chain couples TRBV5-1 to TRBJ2-1; D call uncertain. In germline, CDR1 is SGHRS, CDR2 YFSETQ. V lost 4 bases, J lost 0 bases, and 11 bases lay in between. The CDR3 is 15 residues long. Here the CDR3 reads CASSPSVSSYNEQFF. The CDR3 DNA follows: TGCGCCAGCAGCCCAAGCGTTAGCTCCTACAATGAGCAGTTCTTC.

V gene TRBV27 combines with J gene TRBJ1-3, with D tentatively TRBD1 (5 bases). V shed 3 bases and J shed 2 bases, with 14 bases lying between them. The germline gives CDR1 MNHEY, CDR2 SMNVEV (reference sequence). The CDR3 loop spans 16 amino acids. The CDR3: CASSLIAGIAGNTIYF. CDR3 nucleotides: TGTGCCAGCAGTTTGATAGCAGGGATCGCTGGAAACACCATATATTTT.

The chain employs TRBV4-1 and TRBJ2-5, with 8 positions matching TRBD1. The germline gives CDR1 MGHRA, CDR2 YSYEKL. The CDR3 has 15 residues. Trimming took 0 bases from V and 3 from J; bases not matched to a gene: 3. As DNA, the CDR3 is TGCGCCAGCAGCCAAGAACAGACAGGGGAAGAGACCCAGTACTTC. It specifies CASSQEQTGEETQYF.

This chain joins TRBV7-2 and TRBJ2-7; the D gene is possibly TRBD1 (6 bases). The germline gives CDR1 SGHTA, CDR2 FQGNSA. This CDR3 comprises 13 residues. V was shortened by 1 base and J by 2 bases, with 6 bases between the two germline ends. DNA for the CDR3: TGTGCCAGCAGCTTAGACAGGGCCTACGAGCAGTACTTC. The encoded protein is CASSLDRAYEQYF.

This clone was seen only once. The chain recombines TRBV6-1 with TRBJ2-3; D unclear. The CDR3 covers 16 residues. V was cut by 2 bases and J by 2 bases, with 14 bases left in between. Germline loops: CDR1 MNHNS, CDR2 SASEGT. CDR3 DNA: TGTGCCAGCAGTGAAAACTTCAAGAGGCACACAGATACGCAGTATTTT. Amino acids: CASSENFKRHTDTQYF.

The chain recombines TRBV29-1 with TRBJ1-1; a possible D gene is TRBD1 (6 bases). Trimming cost V 6 bases and J 4 bases, with 18 bases left between them. This CDR3 contains 14 residues. The germline gives CDR1 SQVTM, CDR2 ANQGSEA. CDR3 coding DNA: TGCAGCGTCAAGTTCGACAGGTCGGTCACTGAAGCTTTCTTT. Amino acid sequence: CSVKFDRSVTEAFF. Full variable domain (rest looked up from reference TRBV29-1 and TRBJ1-1): SAVISQKPSRDICQRGTSLTIQCQVDSQVTMMFWYRQQPGQSLTLIATANQGSEATYESGFVIDKFPISRPNLTFSTLTVSNMSPEDSSIYLCSVKFDRSVTEAFFGQGTRLTVV.

The genes are TRBV7-6 and TRBJ2-2, with 8 nucleotides matching TRBD1. The germline CDR1 and CDR2 sequences are SGHVS and FNYEAQ. With V trimmed by 4 bases and J by 1 base, 8 bases remained unmatched. CDR3 length: 17 amino acids. The CDR3 here is CASSSPLGTGNTGELFF. CDR3 in DNA: TGTGCCAGCAGCTCCCCTCTGGGGACAGGGAACACCGGGGAGCTGTTTTTT. The full variable domain, in which reference TRBV7-6 and TRBJ2-2 provide the parts outside the CDR3, is GAGVSQSPRYKVTKRGQDVALRCDPISGHVSLYWYRQALGQGPEFLTYFNYEAQQDKSGLPNDRFSAERPEGSISTLTIQRTEQRDSAMYRCASSSPLGTGNTGELFFGEGSRLTVL.

This clone was detected once. The chain couples TRBV10-3 to TRBJ2-1; D call uncertain. Between the trimmed V and J ends, which lost 3 bases and 6 bases, there was a span of 9 bases. CDR1 is ENHRY and CDR2 is SYGVKD in the germline V gene. This CDR3 is built from 13 residues. The DNA of the CDR3 is TGTGCCATCAGTGATCTCCCTCCCAATGAGCAGTTCTTC. Translation gives CAISDLPPNEQFF.

This clone has only one observation. The V gene is TRBV9, the J gene TRBJ1-2; TRBD1 matches 9 bases. Germline CDR1 is SGDLS and CDR2 is YYNGEE. CDR3 length: 15 amino acids. V shed 0 bases and J 6 bases; nucleotides not matched to a gene: 6. Here the CDR3 reads CASSVEGTGRNGYTF. In nucleotides, the CDR3 is TGTGCCAGCAGCGTAGAGGGGACAGGGCGGAATGGCTACACCTTC.

The chain couples TRBV7-8 to TRBJ2-3; no reliable D call. This CDR3 has 13 residues. Germline V gene sequence: CDR1 SGHVS, CDR2 FQNEAQ. V was clipped by 5 bases and J by 14 bases, with 20 bases between them. The CDR3 here is CASSPASLVGGYF. CDR3 bases: TGTGCCAGCAGCCCAGCGTCTCTTGTGGGTGGGTATTTT.

This clone was seen once. The chain links TRBV6-5 to TRBJ1-1, with D uncertain. CDR1 is MNHEY, CDR2 SVGAGI, per germline. Trimming removed 2 bases from V and 0 bases from J, with 7 bases in between. CDR3 length equals 14 residues. CDR3 amino acids: CASSYAGMNTEAFF. DNA for the CDR3: TGTGCCAGCAGTTACGCGGGCATGAACACTGAAGCTTTCTTT.

This clone has just a few counts. This chain joins TRBV27 and TRBJ1-2; maybe TRBD1 (6 bases). The germline V and J ends were trimmed by 2 bases and 3 bases, with 10 bases remaining between them. The CDR3 is 14 residues long. Germline CDR1 reads MNHEY; CDR2 reads SMNVEV (reference sequence). CDR3 sequence (DNA): TGTGCCAGCAGTTTAATGGCAGGGGACTATGGCTACACCTTC. Protein: CASSLMAGDYGYTF.

The J gene is TRBJ1-1, the V gene TRBV7-9, with D tentatively TRBD1 (6 bases). CDR3 length: 15 residues. Germline-derived CDR1 and CDR2 are SEHNR and FQNEAQ (reference sequence). The germline V and J ends were trimmed by 2 bases and 5 bases, with 15 bases remaining between them. The CDR3 nucleotides are TGTGCCAGCAGCTTAAGTGGGGGGGCGAGGACTGAAGCTTTCTTT. Protein product: CASSLSGGARTEAFF.

The chain recombines TRBV5-1 with TRBJ2-7; D may be TRBD1 (6 bases). The V end lost 4 bases, the J end lost 3 bases, and 17 bases lay between the germline ends. The CDR3 is 15 residues long. Germline V lookup: CDR1 SGHRS, CDR2 YFSETQ. The CDR3 DNA follows: TGCGCCAGCAGCCTTACAGGACAGTCCATCTACGAGCAGTACTTC. Its protein product is CASSLTGQSIYEQYF.

This clone appeared a few times. The chain recombines TRBV28 with TRBJ2-7; TRBD1 is a possible D gene (5 bases). The CDR3 sequence is 13 residues long. Germline lookup yields CDR1 MDHEN and CDR2 SYDVKM. The ends were cut back, 3 bases at V and 5 bases at J, with 11 bases in the middle. The CDR3 DNA follows: TGTGCCAGCAGTTTGGCAGGGTACAACGAGCAGTACTTC. It yields the protein CASSLAGYNEQYF.

Only a few counts were recorded for this clone. The CDR3 DNA follows: TGTGCCTGGAGCGACGGGCTAGCGGGAGACGAGCAGTACTTC. Its translation: CAWSDGLAGDEQYF. This chain connects TRBV30 to TRBJ2-7; 10 bases are shared with TRBD2. Germline CDR1 is GTSNPN and CDR2 is SVGIG (reference sequence). The CDR3 runs to 14 residues. V lost 3 bases to trimming and J lost 5 bases; unmatched junction nucleotides: 7.

The gene calls are TRBV28 and TRBJ2-2; D is perhaps TRBD2 (6 bases). Germline V gives CDR1 MDHEN, CDR2 SYDVKM. This CDR3 has 12 amino acids. The V end lost 7 bases, the J end lost 8 bases, and 11 bases lay between the germline ends. The CDR3 here is CASNLSGGELFF. The CDR3 DNA reads TGTGCCAGCAACCTTAGCGGAGGGGAGCTGTTTTTT.

V gene TRBV5-1 combines with J gene TRBJ2-1, with TRBD2 matching 14 bases. The V gene's germline CDR1 is SGHRS and CDR2 YFSETQ. This CDR3 spans 17 amino acids. V lost 2 bases, J lost 8 bases, and 9 bases stayed unmatched. CDR3 sequence reads: CASSFRGTSGSYDEQFF. The CDR3 DNA reads TGCGCCAGCAGCTTCCGGGGGACTAGCGGGAGTTATGATGAGCAGTTCTTC.

This clone was seen a single time. The rearrangement joins TRBV25-1 to TRBJ2-1; 10 bases align to TRBD1. V lost 1 base, J lost 9 bases, and 6 bases stayed unmatched. Germline CDR1 MGHDK, CDR2 SYGVNS. The CDR3 contains 15 residues. CDR3 in amino acids: CASSEFGQGEVEQFF. The CDR3 bases are TGTGCCAGCAGTGAATTTGGACAGGGGGAGGTTGAGCAGTTCTTC. Full variable domain (remainder filled in from reference TRBV25-1 and TRBJ2-1): EADIYQTPRYLVIGTGKKITLECSQTMGHDKMYWYQQDPGMELHLIHYSYGVNSTEKGDLSSESTVSRIRTEHFPLTLESARPSHTSQYLCASSEFGQGEVEQFFGPGTRLTVL.

The chain employs TRBV9 and TRBJ2-1; tentatively, D is TRBD2 (6 bases). Germline CDR1 is SGDLS and CDR2 is YYNGEE. Trimming shortened V by 4 bases and J by 7 bases, and 12 bases separated the two germline ends. The CDR3 is 13 residues long. CDR3 in amino acids: CASSNSGWNEQFF. CDR3 sequence (DNA): TGTGCCAGCAGCAATAGCGGCTGGAATGAGCAGTTCTTC.

This sequence joins TRBV7-9 and TRBJ1-1, with 9 bases identical to TRBD1. The V gene end was trimmed by 5 bases and the J gene end by 6 bases; junction bases not matched to a gene: 10. The CDR3 has 15 residues. The germline V gene has CDR1 SEHNR and CDR2 FQNEAQ (reference sequence). The DNA of the CDR3 is TGTGCCAGCAGCCCCAGGACAGGGGTGAGCGCTGAAGCTTTCTTT. Translated, it gives CASSPRTGVSAEAFF.

The chain is built from TRBV5-4 and TRBJ2-7; weak D call: TRBD2 (6 bases). The CDR3 is 14 amino acids. CDR1 and CDR2 (germline): SGHNT, YYREEE (reference sequence). V dropped 5 bases and J dropped 6 bases, with 18 bases sitting between them. Here the CDR3 reads CASRGLPDPSEQYF. DNA of the CDR3: TGTGCCAGCAGGGGACTCCCTGATCCCAGCGAGCAGTACTTC.